This is a list of T cell receptor beta chains from one sample in a study of T cell repertoires in cytomegalovirus infection. TCRdb fed the reads into MiXCR, producing one record per CDR3 protein. The sample carries tens of thousands of distinct CDR3 sequences, around 23% recorded once. These receptors have no identified antigens. Sequenced material: CD8+ T cells from cultured PBMCs, taken from culture after CMV antigen stimulation. The receptors come from a human donor in good health (CMV status not recorded). Some clones in this sample may be carry-over from other donors' samples. Both conserved end residues are part of each CDR3. A D gene is named only where the DNA matches it firmly. Clone size is given for some rows only: seen once, a few or many times, or a class if the clone is expanded.

V	D	length	J	size	CDR3	DNA
TRBV2	TRBD1	15	TRBJ1-2	few	CASKDPRDRVYGYTF	TGTGCCAGCAAGGATCCCCGGGACAGGGTCTATGGCTACACCTTC
TRBV18	.	12	TRBJ2-7	.	CASSPGHYEQYF	TGTGCCAGCTCACCCGGTCACTACGAGCAGTACTTC
TRBV7-2	.	13	TRBJ2-7	few	CASSLGDNYPQYF	TGTGCCAGCAGCTTAGGTGACAACTACCCCCAGTACTTC
TRBV7-8	.	15	TRBJ2-1	few	CASSLEPSWYNEQFF	TGTGCCAGCAGCTTAGAGCCTAGCTGGTACAATGAGCAGTTCTTC
TRBV7-9	TRBD1	15	TRBJ2-3	few	CASSPRTGQTDTQYF	TGTGCCAGCAGCCCGCGGACAGGGCAAACAGATACGCAGTATTTT
TRBV7-2	.	13	TRBJ2-7	few	CASKRDPKLEQYF	TGTGCCAGCAAAAGAGACCCAAAGCTCGAGCAGTACTTC
TRBV27	.	14	TRBJ1-2	.	CASTLSPADLSYTF	TGTGCCAGCACCCTCAGTCCCGCCGACTTGAGCTACACCTTC
TRBV7-9	.	13	TRBJ2-7	.	CASSLKDGYEQYF	TGTGCCAGCAGCTTAAAAGACGGCTACGAGCAGTACTTC
TRBV19	TRBD2	15	TRBJ2-5	.	CASSRTSGLQETQYF	TGTGCCAGTAGTAGGACTAGCGGGCTCCAAGAGACCCAGTACTTC
TRBV27	.	16	TRBJ1-5	.	CASSLAWGYSNQPQHF	TGTGCCAGCAGTTTAGCCTGGGGTTATAGCAATCAGCCCCAGCATTTT
TRBV7-2	.	12	TRBJ2-7	.	CASSSTYYEQYF	TGTGCCAGCAGCTCGACCTACTACGAGCAGTACTTC
TRBV28	.	14	TRBJ1-2	.	CASRPPSDVLGYTF	TGTGCCAGCAGGCCCCCATCGGACGTTCTAGGCTACACCTTC
TRBV24-1	TRBD2	14	TRBJ2-5	many	CATSGASGSETQYF	TGTGCCACCAGTGGAGCTAGCGGGAGTGAGACCCAGTACTTC
TRBV5-4	TRBD2	15	TRBJ2-2	medium-sized	CASSPEGGRTGELFF	TGTGCCAGCAGTCCCGAGGGAGGGCGGACCGGGGAGCTGTTTTTT
TRBV7-2	.	18	TRBJ1-2	few	CASSPTWGGELINYGYTF	TGTGCCAGCAGCCCTACGTGGGGTGGGGAATTAATAAACTATGGCTACACCTTC
TRBV7-9	.	13	TRBJ2-7	few	CASSHGRAYEQYF	TGTGCCAGCAGCCACGGACGGGCCTACGAGCAGTACTTC
TRBV7-8	.	14	TRBJ2-3	few	CASSLGRETDTQYF	TGTGCCAGCAGCTTAGGACGGGAGACAGATACGCAGTATTTT
TRBV20-1	TRBD1	14	TRBJ1-2	.	CIGDRITSNYGYTF	TGCATAGGGGACAGAATTACGTCTAACTATGGCTACACCTTC
TRBV6-6	TRBD2	15	TRBJ2-7	.	CASTLIAGESYEQYF	TGTGCCAGCACCTTAATAGCGGGGGAGTCCTACGAGCAGTACTTC
TRBV7-9	.	16	TRBJ1-3	.	CASSSPLSLTGNTIYF	TGTGCCAGCAGCTCGCCCCTATCCCTTACTGGAAACACCATATATTTT
TRBV5-6	TRBD1	15	TRBJ2-7	.	CASSTLTGGDYEQYF	TGTGCCAGCAGCACCCTGACAGGGGGGGACTACGAGCAGTACTTC
TRBV7-6	.	15	TRBJ1-5	few	CASSPYGVSNQPQHF	TGTGCCAGCAGCCCGTATGGGGTGAGCAATCAGCCCCAGCATTTT
TRBV6-2/TRBV6-3	TRBD1	14	TRBJ2-7	many	CASSFMTGGYEQYF	TGTGCCAGCAGTTTCATGACAGGGGGCTACGAGCAGTACTTC
TRBV9	TRBD2	15	TRBJ2-1	few	CASSPGTSILNEQFF	TGTGCCAGCAGCCCCGGGACTAGCATTTTAAATGAGCAGTTCTTC
TRBV7-9	TRBD2	18	TRBJ2-1	few	CASSSALPGTSRYNEQFF	TGTGCCAGCAGCTCCGCCCTCCCTGGGACTAGCAGATACAATGAGCAGTTCTTC
TRBV27	.	15	TRBJ2-7	.	CASRAIEAVSYEQYF	TGTGCCAGCAGGGCTATTGAAGCGGTCTCCTACGAGCAGTACTTC
TRBV7-8	.	16	TRBJ2-4	many	CASSLVSRVSKNIQYF	TGTGCCAGCAGCTTAGTGTCCAGGGTTTCCAAAAACATTCAGTACTTC
TRBV5-4	TRBD1	14	TRBJ2-7	few	CASSFGGQGYEQYF	TGTGCCAGCAGCTTTGGTGGACAGGGCTACGAGCAGTACTTC
TRBV29-1	TRBD2	14	TRBJ2-4	.	CSVPSGNPMDIQYF	TGCAGCGTTCCTAGCGGGAACCCCATGGACATTCAGTACTTC
TRBV7-2	.	13	TRBJ2-1	.	CASSLNFYNEQFF	TGTGCCAGCAGCTTAAACTTCTACAATGAGCAGTTCTTC
TRBV27	.	16	TRBJ2-3	.	CASSSFLLTSTDTQYF	TGTGCCAGCAGTTCTTTTCTGCTAACTAGCACAGATACGCAGTATTTT
TRBV3-1	TRBD1	17	TRBJ2-5	.	CASSQRYHRDRDETQYF	TGTGCCAGCAGCCAAAGATACCACCGGGACAGGGACGAGACCCAGTACTTC
TRBV7-8	.	13	TRBJ1-1	.	CAITRAADTEAFF	TGTGCCATCACGAGGGCAGCTGACACTGAAGCTTTCTTT
TRBV27	.	14	TRBJ1-2	.	CASSLRPRVDGYTF	TGTGCCAGCAGTTTACGACCCAGGGTTGATGGCTACACCTTC
TRBV19	TRBD2	16	TRBJ2-7	.	CASNPAGGPNPYEQYF	TGTGCCAGTAATCCAGCGGGGGGGCCGAACCCCTACGAGCAGTACTTC
TRBV7-2	TRBD2	19	TRBJ2-1	.	CASSAPGLVASGVYNEQFF	TGTGCCAGCAGCGCGCCGGGACTAGTCGCTTCCGGGGTCTACAATGAGCAGTTCTTC
TRBV27	TRBD1	13	TRBJ2-1	few	CASRPDRGNEQFF	TGTGCCAGCAGACCGGACAGGGGGAATGAGCAGTTCTTC
TRBV7-9	TRBD1	17	TRBJ1-6	many	CASSSHETGGISSPLHF	TGTGCCAGCAGCTCTCATGAGACAGGGGGTATCTCTTCACCCCTCCACTTT
TRBV11-2	.	13	TRBJ2-5	.	CASRPGALETQYF	TGTGCCAGCAGGCCCGGGGCCCTGGAGACCCAGTACTTC
TRBV6-2/TRBV6-3	.	13	TRBJ1-1	few	CASSYSTGAEAFF	TGTGCCAGCAGTTACAGCACGGGCGCTGAAGCTTTCTTT
TRBV10-3	.	14	TRBJ2-1	few	CAISGQGKGNEQFF	TGTGCCATCAGTGGGCAGGGGAAGGGCAATGAGCAGTTCTTC
TRBV7-9	.	13	TRBJ2-7	.	CASSKNPGYEQYF	TGTGCCAGCAGCAAAAACCCAGGGTACGAGCAGTACTTC
TRBV9	.	15	TRBJ2-6	once	CASSETGGGANVLTF	TGTGCCAGCAGCGAAACAGGCGGTGGGGCCAACGTCCTGACTTTC